This TCR beta chain stems from a study of blood T cell repertoires in COVID-19. Study-level information: T cells, B-cell-depleted T cells, or PBMCs provided the cDNA or gDNA that served as material.

This clone was seen a few times. In the authors' workflow: Amplifying reference gene primers gave estimates of nucleated cell counts. Assay used: immunoSEQ multiplex PCR; TCRdb lists only in-frame clones, some missing. V and J calls plus clone size are reproduced from that table; the DNA served to infer D and trimming. The data show approximately 180,000 clones, with around 87% seen just once and just under 2.5% held by the top ten. The TCR originated in a man in his forties or fifties with active or convalescent COVID-19. Sequencing input: peripheral blood.

CDR3 amino acids: CASSEAHRWRGLSSSYNEQFF. The CDR3 nucleotides are TGTGCCAGCAGTGAAGCGCACCGCTGGCGGGGCCTTTCGAGCTCCTACAATGAGCAGTTCTTC. The V call is TRBV2, the J call TRBJ2-1, with a possible D match to TRBD2 (6 bases). Germline CDR1 and CDR2: SNHLY and FYNNEI. CDR3 size: 21 residues. Trimming pared 0 bases from V and 0 bases from J, leaving 24 bases between.